The present T cell receptor beta chain was sequenced within a study of blood T cell repertoires in COVID-19. Looking at the study overall: Researchers got acute and convalescent COVID-19 samples from the United States, Italy and Spain. The analysed material was cDNA or gDNA that came from T cells, B-cell-depleted T cells, or PBMCs.

Germline-derived CDR1 and CDR2 are SGHRS and YFSETQ. This CDR3 contains 15 residues. The trim removed 0 bases at V and 2 bases at J, leaving 3 bases unmatched. In the original processing: Cell counts per sample came from amplifying reference gene primers. Clones were sequenced by immunoSEQ multiplex PCR, and TCRdb holds only the in-frame ones, with some missing. That table gives V, J and clone size, and the DNA gave D and trimming. The sample carries about 110,000 clones, less than 85% recorded once. The sequencing sample was made of peripheral blood. This receptor was identified in a woman between 40 and 50 years old with acute or convalescent COVID-19. The V gene is TRBV5-1, the J gene TRBJ2-7, with 9 positions matching TRBD1. For the CDR3, the DNA is TGCGCCAGCAGCTTGGGGGGACAGGGACCCTACGAGCAGTACTTC. Translating gives CASSLGGQGPYEQYF.